One and the same sample provided the 7 T cell receptor beta chains below, sequenced in a study of molecular identifiers for immune sequencing clone quantification. TCRdb re-derived calls from the PCR reads in MiXCR, one entry per CDR3 protein. There are 60,000 to 70,000 distinct CDR3 sequences in the sample; around a sixth occur only once, and roughly 1.5% lies in the top ten. Sequencing was done on a sample of naive CD8+ T cells from blood, with Jurkat cell RNA spiked in. Subset described: FACS-sorted CD8+CD4-CCR7+CD45RA+ naive T cells. These receptors originate from a human donor in good health. Some libraries in this study had Jurkat cell RNA spiked in.

This clonotype was counted between two and nine times. A much larger clone lies one base from this, so it may be a read error. The V and J genes are TRBV6-2 or TRBV6-3 and TRBJ2-1; D could derive from TRBD1 or TRBD2 (6 bases each). This CDR3 comprises 11 residues. Germline V CDR1 and CDR2: MNHEY, SVGEGT. The chain's CDR3 is CASVGGNGQFF. CDR3 in DNA: TGTGCCAGCGTGGGGGGCAATGGGCAGTTCTTC.

There are many counts of this clonotype. The V and J genes are TRBV4-1 and TRBJ1-5; tentatively, D is TRBD1 (6 bases). The CDR3 sequence is 13 residues long. V lost 4 bases, J lost 7 bases, and 11 bases lay in between. The germline CDR1 and CDR2 sequences are MGHRA and YSYEKL. CDR3 in DNA: TGCGCCAGCAGCCCTACAGGGAGACAGCCCCAGCATTTT. It specifies CASSPTGRQPQHF.

This clonotype has at least ten counts. The chain couples TRBV7-9 to TRBJ2-3; TRBD2 matches 7 bases. This CDR3 has 15 residues. Losses at the gene ends were 4 bases for V and 5 bases for J; bases not matched to a gene: 9. Germline V gives CDR1 SEHNR, CDR2 FQNEAQ (reference sequence). The CDR3 protein is CASSSKREVGDTQYF. The CDR3 DNA follows: TGTGCCAGCAGCTCGAAGCGGGAAGTGGGAGATACGCAGTATTTT.

This clonotype has only a few counts. The CDR3 sequence: CASSISGYEQYF. In nucleotides, the CDR3 is TGTGCCAGTAGTATCAGTGGGTACGAGCAGTACTTC. The V and J genes are TRBV19 and TRBJ2-7; D uncertain. The CDR3 is 12 residues long. V was shortened by 3 bases and J by 4 bases, with 7 bases between the two germline ends. In germline, CDR1 is LNHDA, CDR2 SQIVND (reference sequence).

At least ten counts were recorded for this clonotype. The chain employs TRBV28 and TRBJ2-7; 9 bases match TRBD1. The V gene end was trimmed by 5 bases and the J gene end by 6 bases; junction bases not matched to a gene: 14. Per the germline V gene, CDR1 is MDHEN and CDR2 is SYDVKM. CDR3 length equals 16 residues. CDR3 sequence reads: CASSRKGGTGRREQYF. DNA for the CDR3: TGTGCCAGCAGTCGGAAGGGCGGGACAGGGCGTCGCGAGCAGTACTTC.

Comments on this clonotype: Since a much larger clone is just one base distant, this may be a read error. This chain uses TRBV29-1 with TRBJ1-1, with TRBD1 identical over 8 bases. Germline values: CDR1 SQVTM, CDR2 ANQGSEA. Losses at the gene ends were 4 bases for V and 6 bases for J; bases not matched to a gene: 7. The CDR3 extends over 13 amino acids. The CDR3 DNA reads as TGCAGCGTTGTGGGACAGGAGATCTCTGAAGCTTTCTTT. It yields the protein CSVVGQEISEAFF.

This clonotype was seen just once. The CDR3 reads CASSPRLTEVGEQYF. The DNA of the CDR3 is TGTGCCAGCAGCCCTCGACTAACGGAAGTTGGTGAGCAGTACTTC. The V call is TRBV9, the J call TRBJ2-7, with a tentative D call TRBD2 (5 bases). CDR1 and CDR2 (germline): SGDLS, YYNGEE. The CDR3 is made up of 15 amino acids. The V and J ends lost 4 bases and 7 bases respectively, with 21 bases between them.